This TCR beta chain was sequenced for a study of shared clonotypes between healthy human individuals. CD8 cells regarded as naive lacked CD45RO, were positively chosen for CCR7, and omitted terminally differentiated effector memory CD45RA+ cells. The data were produced by immunoSEQ multiplex PCR, yet TCRdb's version contains in-frame clones alone and is incomplete. The repertoire holds about 2.1 million clones, over 85% seen once, with about 1.7% in the top ten. The CDR3 runs 15 residues. From germline, CDR1 is SGHRS and CDR2 YFSETQ. Trimming cost V 6 bases and J 1 base, with 15 bases left between them.

This clonotype was obtained from a man between 18 and 29 years old in good health. Some clones in this sample may be carry-over from other donors' samples. V usage is TRBV5-1 and J usage is TRBJ2-3; either TRBD1 or TRBD2 may fit D (6 bases each). The source material was naive CD8+ T cells from PBMCs. CDR3 residues: CASKDRGLGTDTQYF. CDR3 sequence (DNA): TGCGCCAGCAAAGATCGGGGGCTCGGCACAGATACGCAGTATTTT.